Below, one T cell receptor (beta chain) is given with its context. Other DNA sequences from this sample encode an identical CDR3 as well. This sample was taken from a study of blood T cell repertoires in COVID-19. This CDR3 spans 13 amino acids. CDR1 and CDR2 (germline): MGHRA, YSYEKL. V lost 3 bases and J 9 bases, leaving 13 bases between the germline ends. Here immunoSEQ multiplex PCR was the method, and the copy in TCRdb shows in-frame clones only, minus some. The sample consists of more than 95,000 clones, 85% to 90% of them appearing once. Sequenced input: peripheral blood. The chain couples TRBV4-1 to TRBJ2-3; D unresolved. This sequence was found in a man in his fifties or sixties with acute or convalescent COVID-19. The CDR3 is CASSHPPGDTQYF. CDR3 nucleotide sequence: TGCGCCAGCAGCCACCCCCCCGGAGACACGCAGTATTTT.